A selection of T cell receptor beta chains follows, all from one sample in a study of blood T cell repertoires in COVID-19. Some clones are missing from TCRdb's copy, which holds only in-frame ones; the method was immunoSEQ multiplex PCR. In the table there are approximately 110,000 clones, 70% to 90% of which are singletons. The sample comprised peripheral blood. These receptors originate from a human donor in a cohort sampled during active COVID-19. CDR3s include the opening cysteine and the closing phenylalanine or tryptophan. D genes are given only for firm matches. Size tells how often a clone was seen (once, few, many) or the class of an expanded clone, and some rows leave it out.

clone_size j_call v_call d_call cdr3_nt cdr3_aa
- TRBJ2-3 TRBV7-9 TRBD2 TGTGCCAGCAGCCCGGGGAGCGGGGAAGAGACAGATACGCAGTATTTT CASSPGSGEETDTQYF
- TRBJ2-2 TRBV7-2 - TGTGCCAGCAGCCTCGGTAGAACCGGGGAGCTGTTTTTT CASSLGRTGELFF
- TRBJ2-7 TRBV6-6 - TGTGCCAGCAGGACCGACAGGTCCTACGAGCAGTACTTC CASRTDRSYEQYF
few TRBJ1-1 TRBV12-3/TRBV12-4 TRBD1 TGTGCCAGCAGCACTGACAGGGGCGCTGAAGCTTTCTTT CASSTDRGAEAFF
- TRBJ2-7 TRBV28 - TGTGCCAGCAGTACGATAGGGGCCGGCGGGGGCCCCGCCTACGAGCAGTACTTC CASSTIGAGGGPAYEQYF
- TRBJ2-2 TRBV7-3 - TGTGCCAGCACCATCTGGAGCGGGGAGCTGTTTTTT CASTIWSGELFF
once TRBJ2-3 TRBV4-1 - TGCGCCAGCAGCCAAGGCTCACCGACAAGCACAGATACGCAGTATTTT CASSQGSPTSTDTQYF
- TRBJ1-2 TRBV27 - TGTGCCAGCAGTACCCAGGGTGGTGGCTACACCTTC CASSTQGGGYTF
few TRBJ2-4 TRBV28 - TGTGCCACCGGAAGACAGAAAAACATTCAGTACTTC CATGRQKNIQYF
- TRBJ1-1 TRBV4-3 TRBD1 TGCGCCAGCAGCCAAGGGACAGGGAGGGGTACTGAAGCTTTCTTT CASSQGTGRGTEAFF
- TRBJ2-1 TRBV2 TRBD2 TGTGCCAGCAGTGGAGAGACTAGCGGGGGGTGGCCTTACAATGAGCAGTTCTTC CASSGETSGGWPYNEQFF
- TRBJ2-3 TRBV24-1 TRBD1 TGTGCCACCACCGACAGGGTCGGCACAGATACGCAGTATTTT CATTDRVGTDTQYF
- TRBJ2-4 TRBV7-2 - TGTGCCAGCAGCCTAGTTCTCAGTTCTTTAGCCAAAAACATTCAGTACTTC CASSLVLSSLAKNIQYF
- TRBJ1-1 TRBV10-3 - TGTGCCATCAGTCGAGGGACTGAAGCTTTCTTT CAISRGTEAFF
- TRBJ2-1 TRBV19 TRBD2 TGTGCCAGTAGTATAGGGGCCGGGAGGGGTTACAATGAGCAGTTCTTC CASSIGAGRGYNEQFF
once TRBJ1-4 TRBV25-1 - TGTGCCAGCAGTGAAACAGGGTTCTCTAATGAAAAACTGTTTTTT CASSETGFSNEKLFF
- TRBJ2-2 TRBV9 TRBD1 TGTGCCAGCAGCGTAGACAGGGGCGCCGGGGAGCTGTTTTTT CASSVDRGAGELFF
- TRBJ2-2 TRBV7-2 TRBD1 TGTGCCAGCAGCTCGGGACAGGGTCACACCGGGGAGCTGTTTTTT CASSSGQGHTGELFF
- TRBJ1-3 TRBV10-3 - TGTGCCATAGCCAAGACACGTTCGAGCTCTGGAAACACCATATATTTT CAIAKTRSSSGNTIYF
- TRBJ2-5 TRBV7-6 - TGTGCCAGCAGCCCAGGTCCCGTGGAGACCCAGTACTTC CASSPGPVETQYF
- TRBJ1-2 TRBV30 - TGTGCCTGGAGTGGAGGGCCTGGCTACACCTTC CAWSGGPGYTF
- TRBJ1-2 TRBV5-1 TRBD1 TGCGCCAGCAGCGTACGACAGGGGGATTCGGGAGGCTACACCTTC CASSVRQGDSGGYTF
once TRBJ1-2 TRBV14 - TGTGCCAGCAGCCGACTAGGGGCCTATGGCTACACCTTC CASSRLGAYGYTF
- TRBJ2-5 TRBV6-2/TRBV6-3 TRBD2 TGTGCCAGCTGCCCACACTTCGGGAGGGGGGAGACCCAGTACTTC CASCPHFGRGETQYF
- TRBJ1-4 TRBV18 TRBD1 TGTGCCAGCTCACCACAGGGACAGGGAGCTGAAAAACTGTTTTTT CASSPQGQGAEKLFF
- TRBJ2-1 TRBV6-5 TRBD1 TGTGCCAGCAGTCTTACAGGGGGGACCTACAATGAGCAGTTCTTC CASSLTGGTYNEQFF
- TRBJ1-1 TRBV7-6 - TGTGCCAGCAGCTTAGGTTTAGGGAGTACTGAAGCTTTCTTT CASSLGLGSTEAFF
- TRBJ2-2 TRBV19 - TGTGCCAGTAGTATAGTAGTAGGCGGGACCACCGGGGAGCTGTTTTTT CASSIVVGGTTGELFF
- TRBJ2-7 TRBV28 - TGTGCCAGCAGAATGCAGGGGGAGGAGGAGCAGTACTTC CASRMQGEEEQYF
few TRBJ1-2 TRBV19 TRBD1 TGTGCCAGTAGTTTTAGGACAGGGGGCGACTATGGCTACACCTTC CASSFRTGGDYGYTF
- TRBJ2-1 TRBV6-1 - TGTGCCAGCAGTGAACCGGGAAAGTTTGGCAATGAGCAGTTCTTC CASSEPGKFGNEQFF
- TRBJ2-7 TRBV5-4 - TGTGCCAGCAGCGGCTCGACAGGCGCCGCCTACGAGCAGTACTTC CASSGSTGAAYEQYF
- TRBJ2-5 TRBV3-1/TRBV3-2 - TGTGCCAGCAGCCTGGACTCGCCGATCGTTGGGACCCAGTACTTC CASSLDSPIVGTQYF
- TRBJ2-3 TRBV5-1 TRBD2 TGCGCCAGCAGCTTTCTGGGACTAGGTACAGATACGCAGTATTTT CASSFLGLGTDTQYF
- TRBJ2-1 TRBV18 - TGTGCCAGCTCTTTTCGCGATGAGCAGTTCTTC CASSFRDEQFF
- TRBJ2-7 TRBV7-3 TRBD2 TGTGCCAGCAGCTTACGGGGGGACTCCTACGAGCAGTACTTC CASSLRGDSYEQYF
- TRBJ1-1 TRBV12-3/TRBV12-4 - TGTGCCAGCAGACAGGATCTGGTTGGTGAAGCTTTCTTT CASRQDLVGEAFF
- TRBJ1-1 TRBV5-4 TRBD1 TGTGCCAGCAGCCGGGACAGGAACACTGAAGCTTTCTTT CASSRDRNTEAFF
few TRBJ2-7 TRBV18 - TGTGCCAGCTCACCGTTTCGTGGCGGAAACTACGAGCAGTACTTC CASSPFRGGNYEQYF
- TRBJ2-6 TRBV7-2 - TGTGCCAGCAGCTTAGCGGAGGGTGCAGGGGCCAACGTCCTGACTTTC CASSLAEGAGANVLTF
- TRBJ1-1 TRBV18 - TGTGCCAGCTCACCGCCAAAAGCAGGGGTGGCATGGGATACTGAAGCTTTCTTT CASSPPKAGVAWDTEAFF
- TRBJ2-2 TRBV5-3 TRBD2 TGTGCCAGAAGACCGACCGGGACTAGCGGGGGGCTTCGGGACACCGGGGAGCTGTTTTTT CARRPTGTSGGLRDTGELFF
- TRBJ1-6 TRBV5-5 - TGTGCCAGCAGCTCCCAGGGCGCGGATTCACCCCTCCACTTT CASSSQGADSPLHF
once TRBJ1-2 TRBV9 TRBD1 TGTGCCAGCACGACCGGGACAGGAGTTGACTATGGCTACACCTTC CASTTGTGVDYGYTF
- TRBJ1-1 TRBV6-5 - TGTGCCAGCAGTCAGGGTTCTGAAGCTTTCTTT CASSQGSEAFF
- TRBJ2-5 TRBV10-3 TRBD2 TGTGCCATCAGTGAAGAGCAGGCTAGCGGGAGGGAGACCCAGTACTTC CAISEEQASGRETQYF
- TRBJ2-7 TRBV28 TRBD1 TGTGCCAGCATCCGGACAGGGGGCGGCTACGAGCAGTACTTC CASIRTGGGYEQYF
- TRBJ2-1 TRBV11-1 - TGTGCCAGCAGCTTAGGGCCGGGTAGTGAGCAGTTCTTC CASSLGPGSEQFF
- TRBJ1-1 TRBV6-5 - TGTGCCAGCAATCTTCAATCCGGCACTGAAGCTTTCTTT CASNLQSGTEAFF
- TRBJ2-1 TRBV28 TRBD2 TGTGCCAGCAGTTTACCCGGCGGGAGGGGCAATGAGCAGTTCTTC CASSLPGGRGNEQFF
- TRBJ1-1 TRBV7-9 TRBD1 TGTGCCAGCGTGGCAGGGGGCTCAAACACTGAAGCTTTCTTT CASVAGGSNTEAFF
- TRBJ1-1 TRBV28 TRBD1 TGTGCCAGCAGCCCCCCCCCGGGACAGGGGGCGGTAATTGCTTTCTTT CASSPPPGQGAVIAFF
- TRBJ1-1 TRBV5-1 - TGCGCCAGCAGCGCCGGGCGGGGTGCCCTGAACACTGAAGCTTTCTTT CASSAGRGALNTEAFF
- TRBJ2-2 TRBV29-1 - TGCAGCGTTGCAGGATTCACCGGGGAGCTGTTTTTT CSVAGFTGELFF
- TRBJ1-1 TRBV7-9 TRBD1 TGTGCCAGCAGCCGTCTGGACAGGGAAGCTTTCTTT CASSRLDREAFF
- TRBJ2-1 TRBV11-2 TRBD2 TGTGCCAGCAGCTCCCACCCCGGGGGGGGGCACTACAATGAGCAGTTCTTC CASSSHPGGGHYNEQFF
- TRBJ1-1 TRBV5-1 - TGCGCCAGCAGCTGGGGGGCAGGGGAGGGCGCTGAAGCTTTCTTT CASSWGAGEGAEAFF
- TRBJ2-5 TRBV5-1 TRBD1 TGCGCCAGCAGCCCGGGACAGTTCCAAGAGACCCAGTACTTC CASSPGQFQETQYF
- TRBJ1-6 TRBV19 - TGTGCCAGTAGTATAGACACCTATAATTCACCCCTCCACTTT CASSIDTYNSPLHF